The present entry profiles one TCR beta chain with its context. Its antigen is unidentified. This sample was included in a study of blood T cells in healthy people across ages. Study-wide points: Getting older went along with TCR beta diversity per million T cells dropping roughly linearly. When set beside aged donors, long-lived donors presented more naive CD4+ cells and higher diversity.

Together with a sample-barcoded 5' primer, a J-beta primer mix was included in a second PCR lasting about 7 to 11 cycles. With 12 random nucleotides, a template-switch adaptor tagged each individual cDNA molecule. TCRdb re-called the 5' RACE reads through MiXCR, storing one row per CDR3 protein. The data hold about 2 million distinct CDR3 sequences, with just under 50% observed a single time. In germline, CDR1 is LNHNV, CDR2 YYDKDF (reference sequence). The CDR3 runs to 16 residues. V dropped 5 bases and J dropped 4 bases, with 20 bases sitting between them. The TCR was taken from a woman in her 40s in good health. The source material was blood. The chain employs TRBV15 and TRBJ1-1, with D possibly matching TRBD1 (5 bases). As DNA, the CDR3 is TGTGCCACCAGCGACCCAGGGAACCTAGGGACCACTGAAGCTTTCTTT. Translating it yields CATSDPGNLGTTEAFF.